This T cell receptor beta chain was identified during a study of blood T cell repertoires in COVID-19. Looked up from germline, CDR1 is SGHTS and CDR2 is YDEGEE. CDR3 size: 16 residues. After removal of 6 bases from V and 5 bases from J, the junction contained 14 bases not matched to a gene. The method was immunoSEQ multiplex PCR; TCRdb's version includes in-frame clones alone and lacks a portion of them. The sample lists some 180,000 clones, over 80% occurring once. The J gene is TRBJ2-5, the V gene TRBV5-8, with TRBD2 matching over 9 bases. The sequencing input was PBMCs or T cells enriched from blood (not recorded which). This clonotype originated in a young woman who had been exposed to COVID-19. CDR3 coding DNA: TGTGCCAGCACCCAACGGGGGCGGGGGGGCCTGGAGACCCAGTACTTC. It codes for CASTQRGRGGLETQYF.